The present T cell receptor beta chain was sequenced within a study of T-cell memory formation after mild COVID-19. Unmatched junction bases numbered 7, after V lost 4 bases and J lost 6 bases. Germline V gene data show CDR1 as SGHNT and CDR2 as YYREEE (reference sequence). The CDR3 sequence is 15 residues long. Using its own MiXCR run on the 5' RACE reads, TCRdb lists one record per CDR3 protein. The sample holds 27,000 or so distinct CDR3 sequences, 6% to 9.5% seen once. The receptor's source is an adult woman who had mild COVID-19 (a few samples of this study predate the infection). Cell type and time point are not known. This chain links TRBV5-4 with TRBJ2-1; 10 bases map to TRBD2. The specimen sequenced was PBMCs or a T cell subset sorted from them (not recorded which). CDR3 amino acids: CASSRGLAAGNEQFF. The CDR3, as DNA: TGTGCCAGCAGCCGTGGACTAGCGGCAGGCAATGAGCAGTTCTTC.